This T cell receptor (beta chain) emerged from a study of tumor-infiltrating lymphocytes in primary liver carcinoma. Using a constant-region primer together with ProtoScript II reverse transcriptase, TCR beta cDNA was made from approximately 0.55 ug of total RNA. A slightly modified ARM-PCR protocol with three nested multiplex PCR rounds produced these TCR beta libraries. The first two PCR rounds, approximately 10 cycles each, used TRBV1-TRBV30 forward primers and a C-beta reverse primer. TCRdb independently ran MiXCR on the multiplex PCR reads; one entry per CDR3 protein. In the table there are 25,000 or so distinct CDR3 sequences, 77% of which are singletons. Unsorted bulk tissue (about 20-32 mg) underwent RNA and DNA co-extraction. Every tumor was sampled at five separate regions. Germline CDR1 is MDHEN and CDR2 is SYDVKM. The V gene lost 5 bases and the J gene lost 6 bases, with 13 bases spanning the gap. The CDR3 totals 14 residues.

The sample consisted of liver tumor tissue from sampling region 5. Specified subset: tumor region T5, tumor centre. This sequence originates from a woman aged 25 to 39 with primary liver carcinoma and hepatitis B virus infection. This chain links TRBV28 with TRBJ1-4; D uncertain. CDR3 in DNA: TGTGCCAGCAGTGAGGCTGGACCTCATGAAAAACTGTTTTTT. Encoded protein: CASSEAGPHEKLFF. The entire variable domain, with the rest obtained from reference TRBV28 and TRBJ1-4, is as follows: DVKVTQSSRYLVKRTGEKVFLECVQDMDHENMFWYRQDPGLGLRLIYFSYDVKMKEKGDIPEGYSVSREKKERFSLILESASTNQTSMYLCASSEAGPHEKLFFGSGTQLSVL.